This is a list of T cell receptor beta chains from one sample in a study of T cells in Graves' hyperthyroidism and ophthalmopathy. MiXCR, run by TCRdb on the multiplex PCR reads, gives a single entry per CDR3 protein. This table holds about 510,000 distinct CDR3 sequences, 46% found once. The sample comprised peripheral blood or thyroid tissue (not recorded which). Receptors originate from an adult woman with Graves' disease, either hyperthyroidism or ophthalmopathy (not recorded which). Each CDR3 is given with its conserved first and last residue. Fields, in order: J gene, V gene, clone size, D gene, CDR3 protein, CDR3 DNA. The D gene is left open where the match is weak. The size field is filled for only some rows; it gives once, few, many or a size class.

J gene: TRBJ1-1
V gene: TRBV7-9
clone size: once
D gene: NA
CDR3 protein: CATGENTEAFF
CDR3 DNA: TGTGCCACTGGGGAAAACACTGAAGCTTTCTTT

J gene: TRBJ2-5
V gene: TRBV12-3/TRBV12-4
clone size: NA
D gene: TRBD1
CDR3 protein: CATTGNTGDSQETQYF
CDR3 DNA: TGTGCCACGACAGGGAACACCGGGGACAGTCAAGAGACCCAGTACTTC

J gene: TRBJ1-2
V gene: TRBV28
clone size: NA
D gene: NA
CDR3 protein: CASSFDYGYTF
CDR3 DNA: TGTGCCAGCAGTTTCGATTATGGCTACACCTTC

J gene: TRBJ1-1
V gene: TRBV6-2/TRBV6-3
clone size: NA
D gene: NA
CDR3 protein: CASSYRASGEAFF
CDR3 DNA: TGTGCCAGCAGTTACAGGGCCTCAGGAGAAGCTTTCTTT

J gene: TRBJ1-6
V gene: TRBV10-3
clone size: NA
D gene: NA
CDR3 protein: CASSPDNSYNSPLHF
CDR3 DNA: TGTGCCAGCAGCCCCGACAACTCCTATAATTCACCCCTCCACTTT

J gene: TRBJ1-2
V gene: TRBV29-1
clone size: many
D gene: NA
CDR3 protein: CSVGGQPNYGYTF
CDR3 DNA: TGCAGCGTGGGAGGACAGCCGAACTATGGCTACACCTTC

J gene: TRBJ1-1
V gene: TRBV7-9
clone size: few
D gene: NA
CDR3 protein: CASSLLSETEAFF
CDR3 DNA: TGTGCCAGCAGCTTATTAAGTGAGACTGAAGCTTTCTTT

J gene: TRBJ1-5
V gene: TRBV6-1
clone size: once
D gene: NA
CDR3 protein: CASSRAGYQPQHF
CDR3 DNA: TGTGCCAGCTCCCGGGCGGGATATCAGCCCCAGCATTTT

J gene: TRBJ2-2
V gene: TRBV9
clone size: many
D gene: NA
CDR3 protein: CASSDTGSGTGELFF
CDR3 DNA: TGTGCCAGCAGCGACACAGGGTCCGGGACCGGGGAGCTGTTTTTT

J gene: TRBJ1-4
V gene: TRBV5-6
clone size: once
D gene: TRBD1
CDR3 protein: CASSNPTGLVEKLFF
CDR3 DNA: TGTGCCAGCAGTAACCCGACAGGGTTGGTGGAAAAACTGTTTTTT

J gene: TRBJ2-2
V gene: TRBV29-1
clone size: NA
D gene: NA
CDR3 protein: CSVPTENTGELFF
CDR3 DNA: TGCAGCGTTCCTACAGAGAACACCGGGGAGCTGTTTTTT

J gene: TRBJ1-2
V gene: TRBV24-1
clone size: many
D gene: NA
CDR3 protein: CATSGNYGYTF
CDR3 DNA: TGTGCCACCAGTGGTAACTATGGCTACACCTTC

J gene: TRBJ1-1
V gene: TRBV20-1
clone size: many
D gene: TRBD1
CDR3 protein: CSATSDRGSAFF
CDR3 DNA: TGCAGTGCTACGTCCGACAGGGGATCAGCTTTCTTT

J gene: TRBJ2-2
V gene: TRBV5-8
clone size: NA
D gene: TRBD1
CDR3 protein: CASSLNAGGPNTGELFF
CDR3 DNA: TGTGCCAGCAGCTTGAACGCAGGGGGCCCGAACACCGGGGAGCTGTTTTTT

J gene: TRBJ2-5
V gene: TRBV20-1
clone size: once
D gene: NA
CDR3 protein: CSAPGTGCETQYF
CDR3 DNA: TGCAGTGCCCCTGGGACGGGCTGCGAGACCCAGTACTTC

J gene: TRBJ2-7
V gene: TRBV12-3/TRBV12-4
clone size: many
D gene: NA
CDR3 protein: CASSSQGPPYEQYF
CDR3 DNA: TGTGCCAGCAGTTCCCAGGGGCCTCCCTACGAGCAGTACTTC

J gene: TRBJ1-1
V gene: TRBV7-2
clone size: NA
D gene: TRBD1
CDR3 protein: CASSLEGQGWTTEAFF
CDR3 DNA: TGTGCCAGCAGCTTAGAAGGACAGGGATGGACCACTGAAGCTTTCTTT

J gene: TRBJ1-1
V gene: TRBV30
clone size: NA
D gene: TRBD1
CDR3 protein: CAWSVSTGARNTEAFF
CDR3 DNA: TGTGCCTGGAGTGTTTCAACAGGGGCACGCAACACTGAAGCTTTCTTT

J gene: TRBJ1-1
V gene: TRBV14
clone size: NA
D gene: TRBD1
CDR3 protein: CASSLQGGAGTEAFF
CDR3 DNA: TGTGCCAGCAGCCTACAAGGGGGCGCGGGCACTGAAGCTTTCTTT

J gene: TRBJ2-5
V gene: TRBV2
clone size: NA
D gene: NA
CDR3 protein: CASSRDGGNQETQYF
CDR3 DNA: TGTGCCAGCAGTCGGGACGGCGGGAACCAAGAGACCCAGTACTTC

J gene: TRBJ2-5
V gene: TRBV12-3/TRBV12-4
clone size: NA
D gene: TRBD2
CDR3 protein: CASRRAGGQETQYF
CDR3 DNA: TGTGCCAGCAGAAGAGCGGGGGGACAAGAGACCCAGTACTTC

J gene: TRBJ1-2
V gene: TRBV13
clone size: few
D gene: TRBD1
CDR3 protein: CASSLDRVRYTF
CDR3 DNA: TGTGCCAGCAGCTTGGACAGGGTGCGCTACACCTTC

J gene: TRBJ1-2
V gene: TRBV20-1
clone size: NA
D gene: NA
CDR3 protein: CSARDRREGRSGDDGYTF
CDR3 DNA: TGCAGTGCTAGAGATCGACGGGAGGGCCGTTCCGGGGACGATGGCTACACCTTC

J gene: TRBJ1-5
V gene: TRBV29-1
clone size: NA
D gene: TRBD1
CDR3 protein: CSLGGQGAKVGNQPQHF
CDR3 DNA: TGCAGCTTGGGAGGACAGGGGGCGAAAGTAGGGAATCAGCCCCAGCATTTT

J gene: TRBJ1-6
V gene: TRBV9
clone size: NA
D gene: TRBD1
CDR3 protein: CASSVETGQGAANSPLHF
CDR3 DNA: TGTGCCAGCAGCGTAGAGACGGGACAGGGGGCAGCCAATTCACCCCTCCACTTT

J gene: TRBJ1-4
V gene: TRBV6-1
clone size: few
D gene: NA
CDR3 protein: CASSERQGGGDEKLFF
CDR3 DNA: TGTGCCAGCAGTGAAAGGCAGGGAGGAGGGGATGAAAAACTGTTTTTT

J gene: TRBJ2-3
V gene: TRBV5-1
clone size: NA
D gene: NA
CDR3 protein: CASSWGSGRTDTQYF
CDR3 DNA: TGCGCCAGCAGCTGGGGGTCCGGGAGAACAGATACGCAGTATTTT

J gene: TRBJ2-1
V gene: TRBV24-1
clone size: NA
D gene: NA
CDR3 protein: CATSDLWQGEVQEQFF
CDR3 DNA: TGTGCCACCAGTGATTTGTGGCAGGGCGAGGTCCAAGAGCAGTTCTTC

J gene: TRBJ1-2
V gene: TRBV7-7
clone size: many
D gene: TRBD1
CDR3 protein: CASSLEQGALYGYTF
CDR3 DNA: TGTGCTAGCAGCTTAGAACAGGGGGCCCTCTATGGCTACACCTTC

J gene: TRBJ2-5
V gene: TRBV15
clone size: NA
D gene: TRBD1
CDR3 protein: CATSVTGGAKGQETQYF
CDR3 DNA: TGTGCCACCAGCGTTACAGGGGGCGCAAAGGGCCAAGAGACCCAGTACTTC

J gene: TRBJ2-7
V gene: TRBV7-9
clone size: many
D gene: TRBD1
CDR3 protein: CASSLDRGDYEQYF
CDR3 DNA: TGTGCCAGCAGCTTGGACAGGGGTGACTACGAGCAGTACTTC

J gene: TRBJ2-5
V gene: TRBV18
clone size: NA
D gene: NA
CDR3 protein: CASSPPWGRETQYF
CDR3 DNA: TGTGCCAGCTCACCACCGTGGGGACGGGAGACCCAGTACTTC

J gene: TRBJ1-2
V gene: TRBV2
clone size: many
D gene: TRBD1
CDR3 protein: CASSEGPQGNYGYTF
CDR3 DNA: TGTGCCAGCAGTGAAGGGCCACAGGGGAACTATGGCTACACCTTC

J gene: TRBJ2-7
V gene: TRBV10-2
clone size: NA
D gene: NA
CDR3 protein: CASESFGGAYEQYF
CDR3 DNA: TGCGCCAGTGAGAGTTTTGGGGGCGCCTACGAGCAGTACTTC

J gene: TRBJ2-2
V gene: TRBV7-2
clone size: NA
D gene: TRBD2
CDR3 protein: CASSPGTSGAGELFF
CDR3 DNA: TGTGCCAGCAGCCCAGGGACTAGCGGCGCCGGGGAGCTGTTTTTT

J gene: TRBJ2-5
V gene: TRBV10-3
clone size: NA
D gene: NA
CDR3 protein: CAISGLGETQYF
CDR3 DNA: TGTGCCATCAGTGGTCTAGGGGAGACCCAGTACTTC

J gene: TRBJ1-6
V gene: TRBV12-3/TRBV12-4
clone size: NA
D gene: NA
CDR3 protein: CASMSLWNSPLHF
CDR3 DNA: TGTGCCAGCATGTCACTTTGGAATTCACCCCTCCACTTT